This T cell receptor beta chain originates from a study of monozygotic twins with cystic fibrosis. Background on the study: With about 15 PCR cycles, barcoded libraries came from about 3.2 micrograms of fragmented DNA.

Generated by immunoSEQ multiplex PCR, the TCRdb table keeps only in-frame clones and is missing some. The data show 39,000 or so clones, about 89% seen once. Remarks on this clone: What it binds is unknown.

Deletions cut 2 bases from V and 1 base from J, with 15 bases between. Germline lookup yields CDR1 SQVTM and CDR2 ANQGSEA. The CDR3 has 16 amino acids. Overall study results and limits: The repertoire was suggested to be naive-dominated, clonality median about 0.0094. Monozygotic CF twins shared more identical nucleotide clonotypes than unrelated patients. No link emerged between shared CDR3 counts and age, concordance or severity.

The sequencing input was blood. The source of this sequence is a boy aged 2 to 10 with cystic fibrosis. The J gene is TRBJ1-3, the V gene TRBV29-1, with a tentative D call TRBD1 (5 bases). The CDR3 spells CSVELTPGRSGNTIYF. Here the CDR3 DNA reads TGCAGCGTTGAACTTACACCGGGACGGTCTGGAAACACCATATATTTT.